These 3 T cell receptor delta chains were sequenced from one sample in a study of γδ T cells in repeated Plasmodium falciparum infection. Flow sorting of PBMC yielded separate Vgamma9/Vdelta2+ and Vdelta2-negative gammadelta T cell populations for bulk repertoire analysis. TCRdb called clones from the multiplex PCR reads again using CATT. The profile covers roughly 90,000 delta-chain clones, with over 0.75% appearing a single time and just under 10% taken by the ten largest. Source material: gamma-delta T cells from blood. The receptor set was obtained from a pool of human donors (malaria-infected and uninfected, not separated).

This clone appeared a few times. A read error likely explains this, since a far larger clone differs by one base. Other nucleotide sequences from this sample produce the same CDR3. The V gene call reads TRDV2; no J gene was called; the D segment call TRDD3 is taken from the table without a DNA check. The length of the CDR3 is 16 residues. Germline V lookup: CDR1 GEAIGNYY, CDR2 EKD. The CDR3 loop is CACDTLLGSGTDKLIF. In DNA form, the CDR3 reads TGTGCCTGTGACACCTTACTGGGGTCAGGGACCGATAAGCTCATCTTT.

Only a few counts were recorded for this clone. A far larger clone lies a single base away; this is likely a read error. The identical CDR3 is also encoded by other nucleotide sequences in the sample. This rearrangement joins TRDV1 to TRDJ1, with TRDD3 as a possible D gene (7 bases). Assignment of the J gene here rests on matching the DNA to germline, because TCRdb gives none. Looked up from germline, CDR1 is TSWWSYY and CDR2 is QGS. V was shortened by 1 base and J by 4 bases, with 34 bases between the two germline ends. The CDR3 is 22 amino acids. The CDR3 here is CALGEPDASYKTGDSRGDKLIF. CDR3 in DNA: TGTGCTCTTGGGGAACCCGACGCCTCCTACAAAACTGGGGACTCTCGGGGCGATAAACTCATCTTT.

Concerning this clone: A far larger clone is one nucleotide away, so this likely arose from a read error. Other nucleotide sequences in the sample specify the same CDR3. The V gene is listed as TRDV1; no J gene was called; the tabulated D call, TRDD3, remains unverified against the DNA. There are 22 residues in the CDR3. Germline CDR1 and CDR2: TSWWSYY and QGS. CDR3 amino acids: CALGKVRVSTRWGLTYTDKLIF. CDR3 nucleotide sequence: TGTGCTCTTGGGAAAGTAAGAGTCTCAACCCGCTGGGGGCTTACGTACACCGATAAACTCATCTTC.